The clone carrying this T cell receptor (beta chain) turned up a few times. Its antigen is unidentified. To make TCR beta libraries, researchers used iRepertoire HTBI primers and Arm-PCR of CDR3 regions. TCRdb ran MiXCR on the multiplex PCR reads and lists one entry per CDR3 protein. The table includes about 440,000 distinct CDR3 sequences, about 15% detected once. CDR3 length: 11 residues. Trimming pared 3 bases from V and 5 bases from J, leaving 3 bases between. The record originates from a study of regulatory T cells in long-lasting Graves disease. Time point: newly diagnosed GD, antithyroid drugs for less than 3 months. PBMC RNA was the source of the TCR library. General study findings and limits: Patients with persistent disease shared around 2,700 public clonotypes, outpacing the approximately 920 shared by new patients. For persistent Graves' patients, TCR diversity was lower than for newly diagnosed ones.

The same data also contributed to another study, on T cells in Graves' hyperthyroidism and ophthalmopathy. That paper adds: The primer set for the first-round RT-PCR of the TCR CDR3 was HTBI.

The J gene is TRBJ2-3, the V gene TRBV12-3 or TRBV12-4; no firm D call. Material: peripheral blood mononuclear cells (PBMCs), obtained at new diagnosis, from a patient treated with antithyroid drugs. The origin of this receptor is a woman in her twenties or thirties with Graves disease. The CDR3 nucleotides read TGTGCCAGCAGTTTTCAAGATACGCAGTATTTT. It encodes CASSFQDTQYF.